This TCR beta chain was recovered during a study of shared clonotypes between healthy human individuals. Study-level results: Memory subsets had estimated richness that was generally smaller than that of naive subsets.

As for this clone: Its antigen is unknown.

Positive CCR7 selection of CD45RO-negative cells yielded the naive CD8 cells, and terminally differentiated effector memory CD45RA+ cells were excluded. V was clipped by 3 bases and J by 4 bases, with 15 bases between them. Germline CDR1 is LGHNA and CDR2 is YSLEER. The CDR3 totals 15 residues. Repertoires were generated with immunoSEQ multiplex PCR, while TCRdb's copy carries only in-frame clones and drops some. The repertoire holds about 2.1 million clones, under 95% seen once, with over 1.5% in the top ten. Sequencing used naive CD8+ T cells from PBMCs. This receptor was obtained from a man between 18 and 29 years old in good health. Some clones in this sample may be carry-over from other donors' samples. The chain links TRBV4-3 to TRBJ1-2, with D perhaps TRBD1 (6 bases). The CDR3 coding sequence is TGCGCCAGCAGCCAGGAAAGACAGGCGAGCTATGGCTACACCTTC. This gives the protein CASSQERQASYGYTF.